The 17 T cell receptor beta chains given below trace back to one sample, sequenced in a study of cytomegalovirus exposure and HLA in healthy donors. PCR employed 60 Vbeta and 13 Jbeta primers. Profiling relied on immunoSEQ multiplex PCR, and the TCRdb table lists in-frame clones only, not all of them. The sample consists of about 36,000 clones, over 60% of them appearing once. The source material was PBMCs. These receptors originate from a man aged 25-45 years in good health and CMV-seronegative.

The J gene is TRBJ1-3, the V gene TRBV20-1, with D unresolved. With 2 bases removed from V and 8 bases from J, the gap between germline ends came to 7 bases. The CDR3 is made up of 11 amino acids. Germline CDR1 DFQATT, CDR2 SNEGSKA (reference sequence). CDR3 amino acids: CSARIGDTIYF. Here the CDR3 DNA reads TGCAGTGCTAGAATCGGGGACACCATATATTTT.

This chain links TRBV27 with TRBJ2-1, with 7 bases lining up with TRBD2. The ends lost 6 bases at V and 9 bases at J; junction bases unmatched: 2. Germline V gene lookup returns CDR1 MNHEY and CDR2 SMNVEV (reference sequence). The CDR3 consists of 11 residues. The CDR3 is CASSAGVEQFF. CDR3 DNA sequence: TGTGCCAGCAGCGCGGGGGTTGAGCAGTTCTTC.

V usage is TRBV6-1 and J usage is TRBJ2-7; unclear D gene. This CDR3 is built from 15 residues. The V end lost 0 bases, the J end lost 1 base, and 10 bases lay between the germline ends. Germline V CDR1 and CDR2: MNHNS, SASEGT. The CDR3 DNA sequence: TGTGCCAGCAGTGAAGCGCTAGAAGCTTCCTACGAGCAGTACTTC. This gives the protein CASSEALEASYEQYF.

This clone was detected ten times or more. V gene TRBV11-2 combines with J gene TRBJ2-3; TRBD2 aligns across 8 bases. The CDR3 is 15 residues long. Unmatched junction bases numbered 9, after V lost 4 bases and J lost 6 bases. Germline CDR1 SGHAT, CDR2 FQNNGV. CDR3 in DNA: TGTGCCAGCAGCTCGACGGGGGGGCAGGAGGATACGCAGTATTTT. It is translated as CASSSTGGQEDTQYF. Together with reference TRBV11-2 and TRBJ2-3, the CDR3 gives the full variable domain: EAGVAQSPRYKIIEKRQSVAFWCNPISGHATLYWYQQILGQGPKLLIQFQNNGVVDDSQLPKDRFSAERLKGVDSTLKIQPAKLEDSAVYLCASSSTGGQEDTQYFGPGTRLTVL.

The gene calls are TRBV11-2 and TRBJ1-1; no reliable D call. This CDR3 region has 14 residues. Germline loops: CDR1 SGHAT, CDR2 FQNNGV. V lost 8 bases and J 1 base, leaving 14 bases between the germline ends. The DNA for the CDR3 is TGTGCCAGCGTACGGTGGGCAACGAACACTGAAGCTTTCTTT. Its protein is CASVRWATNTEAFF.

The J gene is TRBJ2-1, the V gene TRBV6-4; a possible D gene is TRBD1 (5 bases). Per the germline V gene, CDR1 is MRHNA and CDR2 is SNTAGT. The germline V and J ends were trimmed by 8 bases and 5 bases, with 13 bases remaining between them. CDR3 size: 13 residues. Here the CDR3 DNA reads TGTGCCAGCGCGTATCAGGGTCACAATGAGCAGTTCTTC. It encodes CASAYQGHNEQFF.

The chain couples TRBV25-1 to TRBJ1-1; D unclear. Germline CDR1 and CDR2: MGHDK and SYGVNS. This CDR3 is built from 12 residues. The V end lost 2 bases, the J end lost 10 bases, and 11 bases lay between the germline ends. This CDR3 reads CASSETPPRAFF. In nucleotides, the CDR3 is TGTGCCAGCAGTGAAACCCCCCCCAGAGCTTTCTTT.

The rearrangement joins TRBV7-2 to TRBJ2-1; TRBD2 is a possible D gene (6 bases). Trimming cost V 3 bases and J 8 bases, with 11 bases left between them. The germline gives CDR1 SGHTA, CDR2 FQGNSA. The CDR3 length is 13 residues. In DNA form, the CDR3 reads TGTGCCAGCAGCTTTGGGACTGGCGATGAGCAGTTCTTC. Translation gives CASSFGTGDEQFF.

The V and J genes are TRBV6-5 and TRBJ2-2; 11 bases fit TRBD1. Unmatched junction bases numbered 4, after V lost 7 bases and J lost 3 bases. This CDR3 region has 15 residues. CDR1 and CDR2 from the germline V gene are MNHEY and SVGAGI. CDR3 DNA: TGTGCCAGCACCCCGGACAGGGGGCACACCGGGGAGCTGTTTTTT. This encodes CASTPDRGHTGELFF.

This clone is a singleton in its sample. The chain links TRBV27 to TRBJ2-7; 7 nucleotides match TRBD1. The germline CDR1 and CDR2 sequences are MNHEY and SMNVEV (reference sequence). There are 14 residues in the CDR3. V lost 6 bases to trimming and J lost 0 bases; unmatched junction nucleotides: 5. The CDR3, as DNA: TGTGCCAGCAGCCCCGGGACAGTCTCCTACGAGCAGTACTTC. Translating gives CASSPGTVSYEQYF.

This clone was counted once. The gene calls are TRBV7-9 and TRBJ1-1; no firm D call. The germline gives CDR1 SEHNR, CDR2 FQNEAQ (reference sequence). Deletions cut 2 bases from V and 1 base from J, with 14 bases between. This CDR3 is 16 amino acids long. DNA for the CDR3: TGTGCCAGCAGCTTATCGGTCGGGATGGCGAACACTGAAGCTTTCTTT. It encodes CASSLSVGMANTEAFF.

This chain joins TRBV15 and TRBJ1-5; 8 nucleotides match TRBD1. From germline, CDR1 is LNHNV and CDR2 YYDKDF (reference sequence). Trimming removed 3 bases from V and 6 bases from J; junction bases left unmatched: 7. This CDR3 region has 15 residues. The CDR3 sequence: CATSRDRVRRQPQHF. The CDR3 coding sequence is TGTGCCACCAGCAGGGACAGGGTCAGGCGTCAGCCCCAGCATTTT.

This clone was observed a few times. The chain joins TRBV6-5 to TRBJ2-7; D may be TRBD2 (5 bases). Per germline, CDR1 MNHEY and CDR2 SVGAGI. This CDR3 has 14 amino acids. Deletions cut 6 bases from V and 0 bases from J, with 12 bases between. CDR3 nucleotides: TGTGCCAGCAGCCGTAGCGTCAGCTCCTACGAGCAGTACTTC. Protein product: CASSRSVSSYEQYF.

The V and J genes are TRBV6-5 and TRBJ2-3, with a weak D call TRBD2 (5 bases). Germline V gives CDR1 MNHEY, CDR2 SVGAGI. V dropped 2 bases and J dropped 8 bases, with 14 bases sitting between them. This CDR3 is built from 14 residues. CDR3 bases: TGTGCCAGCAGTTACGAGGACTCCAAGGGTACGCAGTATTTT. Translated: CASSYEDSKGTQYF.

This chain connects TRBV5-1 to TRBJ2-3; possible D gene TRBD1, 5 bases. The CDR3 runs 13 residues. Germline values: CDR1 SGHRS, CDR2 YFSETQ. V lost 4 bases and J lost 4, with 10 bases in between. The CDR3 sequence is CASSPDIPDTQYF. The DNA of the CDR3 is TGCGCCAGCAGCCCGGACATCCCAGATACGCAGTATTTT.

The rearrangement uses TRBV5-6 and TRBJ2-7, with D hard to call. The CDR3 contains 12 residues. The V end was cut by 0 bases, the J end by 7 bases, with 8 bases between. Per the germline V gene, CDR1 is SGHDT and CDR2 is YYEEEE. DNA of the CDR3: TGTGCCAGCAGCTTGGCCCTCCGGGAGCAGTACTTC. It encodes CASSLALREQYF.

The V call is TRBV5-1, the J call TRBJ1-2, with D possibly TRBD1 on 5 matching bases. Looked up from germline, CDR1 is SGHRS and CDR2 is YFSETQ. The CDR3 has 14 amino acids. V was trimmed by 0 bases and J by 8 bases, leaving 14 bases between them. The CDR3 nucleotides read TGCGCCAGCAGCTTGGCGACAGACCTCAGCGGCTACACCTTC. It encodes CASSLATDLSGYTF.